One T cell receptor beta chain is described in this entry. This specimen comes from a study of T cell responses to AZD1222 COVID-19 vaccine. Profiling relied on immunoSEQ multiplex PCR, and the TCRdb table lists in-frame clones only, not all of them. The data contain roughly 120,000 clones, almost 95% of them singletons. The CDR3 extends over 11 amino acids. The V and J ends lost 0 bases and 7 bases respectively, with 3 bases between them. CDR1 and CDR2 (germline): SGHNT, YYREEE (reference sequence). The sequence derives from an adult who received the AZD1222 COVID-19 vaccine. The sequences come from peripheral blood, collected 28 days after the second AZD1222 dose. This rearrangement joins TRBV5-4 to TRBJ2-3; D not certain. CDR3 region: CASSLEYTQYF. Written as DNA, the CDR3 is TGTGCCAGCAGCTTGGAGTATACGCAGTATTTT.